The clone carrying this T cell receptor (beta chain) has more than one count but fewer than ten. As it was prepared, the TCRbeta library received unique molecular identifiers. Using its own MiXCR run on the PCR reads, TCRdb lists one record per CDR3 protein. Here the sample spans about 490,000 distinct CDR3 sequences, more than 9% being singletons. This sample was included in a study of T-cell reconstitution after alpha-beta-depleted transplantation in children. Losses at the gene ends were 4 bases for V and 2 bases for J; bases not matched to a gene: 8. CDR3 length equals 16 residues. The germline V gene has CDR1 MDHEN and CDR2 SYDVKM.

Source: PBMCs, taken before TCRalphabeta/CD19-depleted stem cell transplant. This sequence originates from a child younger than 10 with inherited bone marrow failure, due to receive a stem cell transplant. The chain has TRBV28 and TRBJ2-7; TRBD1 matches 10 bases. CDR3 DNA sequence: TGTGCCAGCAGTTCCCCGACAGGGGGCCTAGCCTACGAGCAGTACTTC. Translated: CASSSPTGGLAYEQYF.